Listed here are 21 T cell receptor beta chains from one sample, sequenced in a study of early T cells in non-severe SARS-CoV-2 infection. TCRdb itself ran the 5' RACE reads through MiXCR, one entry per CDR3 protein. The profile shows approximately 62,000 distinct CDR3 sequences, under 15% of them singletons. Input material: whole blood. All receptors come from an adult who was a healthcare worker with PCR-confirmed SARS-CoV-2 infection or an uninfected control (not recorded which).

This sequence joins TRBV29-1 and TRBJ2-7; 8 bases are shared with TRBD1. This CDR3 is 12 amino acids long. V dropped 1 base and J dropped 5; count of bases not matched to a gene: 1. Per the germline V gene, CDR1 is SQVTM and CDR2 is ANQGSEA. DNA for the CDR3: TGCAGCGTTGAAGTGACAGGGGACGAGCAGTACTTC. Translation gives CSVEVTGDEQYF.

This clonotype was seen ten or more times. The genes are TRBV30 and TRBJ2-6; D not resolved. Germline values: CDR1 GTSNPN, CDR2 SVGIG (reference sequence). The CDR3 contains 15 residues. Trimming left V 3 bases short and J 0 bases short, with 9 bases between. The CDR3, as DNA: TGTGCCTGGAGAGGGCGGATCTCTGGGGCCAACGTCCTGACTTTC. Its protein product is CAWRGRISGANVLTF.

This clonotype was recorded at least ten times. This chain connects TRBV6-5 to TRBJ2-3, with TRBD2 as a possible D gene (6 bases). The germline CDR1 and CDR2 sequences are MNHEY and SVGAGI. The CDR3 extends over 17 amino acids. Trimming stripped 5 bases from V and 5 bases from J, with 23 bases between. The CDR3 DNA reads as TGTGCCAGCAGTCCAGATAATTTGGCTAGCGCAGGAGATACGCAGTATTTT. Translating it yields CASSPDNLASAGDTQYF.

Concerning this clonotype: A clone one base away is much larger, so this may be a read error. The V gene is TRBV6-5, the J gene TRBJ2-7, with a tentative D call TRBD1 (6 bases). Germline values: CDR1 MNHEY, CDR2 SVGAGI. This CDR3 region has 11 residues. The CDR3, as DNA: TGTGTCAGCAGTTCAGGGGTCGAGCAGTACTTC. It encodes CVSSSGVEQYF.

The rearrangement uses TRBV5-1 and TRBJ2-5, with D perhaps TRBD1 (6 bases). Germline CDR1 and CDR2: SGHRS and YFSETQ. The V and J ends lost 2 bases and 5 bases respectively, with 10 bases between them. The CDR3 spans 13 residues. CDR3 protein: CASSFDRWETQYF. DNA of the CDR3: TGCGCCAGCAGCTTTGACAGGTGGGAGACCCAGTACTTC.

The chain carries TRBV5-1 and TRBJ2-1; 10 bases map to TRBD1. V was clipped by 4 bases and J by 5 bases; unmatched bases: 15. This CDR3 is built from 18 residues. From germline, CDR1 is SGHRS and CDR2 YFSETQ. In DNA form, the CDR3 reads TGCGCCAGCAGCCGCAACTTACTAGGGACAGGGGTGAACAATGAGCAGTTCTTC. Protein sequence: CASSRNLLGTGVNNEQFF.

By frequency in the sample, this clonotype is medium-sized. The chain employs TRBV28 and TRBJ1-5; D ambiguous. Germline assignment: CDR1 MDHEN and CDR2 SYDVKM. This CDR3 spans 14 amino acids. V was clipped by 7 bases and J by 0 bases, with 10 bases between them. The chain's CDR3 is CASKMPASNQPQHF. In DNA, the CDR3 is TGTGCCAGCAAAATGCCCGCTAGCAATCAGCCCCAGCATTTT.

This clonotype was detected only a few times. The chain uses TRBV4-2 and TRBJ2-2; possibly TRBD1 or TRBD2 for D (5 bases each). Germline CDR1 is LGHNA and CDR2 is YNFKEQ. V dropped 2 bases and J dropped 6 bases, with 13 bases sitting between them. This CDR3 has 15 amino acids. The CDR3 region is CASSQSPWGSGELFF. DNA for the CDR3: TGTGCCAGCAGCCAATCCCCCTGGGGGTCCGGGGAGCTGTTTTTT.

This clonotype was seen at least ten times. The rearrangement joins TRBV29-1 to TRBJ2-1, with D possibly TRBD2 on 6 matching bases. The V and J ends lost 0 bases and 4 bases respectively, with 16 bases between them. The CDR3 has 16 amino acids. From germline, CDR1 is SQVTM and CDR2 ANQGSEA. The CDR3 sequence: CSVEDGRAGMYNEQFF. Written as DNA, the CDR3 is TGCAGCGTTGAAGATGGAAGGGCGGGAATGTACAATGAGCAGTTCTTC.

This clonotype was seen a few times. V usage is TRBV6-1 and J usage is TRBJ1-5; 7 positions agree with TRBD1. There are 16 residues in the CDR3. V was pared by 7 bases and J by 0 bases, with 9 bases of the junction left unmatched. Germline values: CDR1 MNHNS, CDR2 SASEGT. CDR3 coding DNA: TGTGCCAGCACCCCGGGACAGATTTATAGCAATCAGCCCCAGCATTTT. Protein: CASTPGQIYSNQPQHF.

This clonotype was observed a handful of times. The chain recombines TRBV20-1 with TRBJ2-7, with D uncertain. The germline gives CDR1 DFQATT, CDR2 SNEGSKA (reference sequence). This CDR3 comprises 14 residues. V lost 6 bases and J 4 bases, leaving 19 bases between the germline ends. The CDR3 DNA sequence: TGCAGTGCACCGCCGTTGGGCTCCCCTTACGAGCAGTACTTC. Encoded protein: CSAPPLGSPYEQYF.

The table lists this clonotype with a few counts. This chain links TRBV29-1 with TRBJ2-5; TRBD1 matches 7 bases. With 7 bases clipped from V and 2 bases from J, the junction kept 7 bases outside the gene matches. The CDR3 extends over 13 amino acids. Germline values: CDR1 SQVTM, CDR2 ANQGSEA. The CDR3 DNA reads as TGCAGCGCACGAAACAGGGGTCAAGAGACCCAGTACTTC. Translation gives CSARNRGQETQYF.

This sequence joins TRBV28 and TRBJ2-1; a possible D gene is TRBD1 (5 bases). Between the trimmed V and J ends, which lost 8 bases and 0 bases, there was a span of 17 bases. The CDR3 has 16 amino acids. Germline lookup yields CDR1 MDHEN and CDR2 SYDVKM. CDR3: CASHKGASSSYNEQFF. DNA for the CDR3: TGTGCCAGCCACAAAGGGGCAAGCAGCTCCTACAATGAGCAGTTCTTC.

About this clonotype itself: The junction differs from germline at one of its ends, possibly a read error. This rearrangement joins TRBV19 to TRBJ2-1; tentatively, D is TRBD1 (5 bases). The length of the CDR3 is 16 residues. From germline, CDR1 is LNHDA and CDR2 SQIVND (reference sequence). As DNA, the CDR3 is TGTGCCAGTAGTACCCAGGGCGGTAGCTCCTACAATGAGCAGCTCTTC. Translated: CASSTQGGSSYNEQLF.

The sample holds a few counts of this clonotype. CDR3 DNA sequence: TGTGCCATCAGTGGACCTAGCGGGTCATCCATGAACACCGGGGAGCTGTTTTTT. Translation gives CAISGPSGSSMNTGELFF. The genes are TRBV10-3 and TRBJ2-2; TRBD2 matches 8 bases. CDR1 ENHRY and CDR2 SYGVKD come from the germline V gene. The CDR3 spans 18 residues. With V trimmed by 4 bases and J by 1 base, 11 bases remained unmatched.

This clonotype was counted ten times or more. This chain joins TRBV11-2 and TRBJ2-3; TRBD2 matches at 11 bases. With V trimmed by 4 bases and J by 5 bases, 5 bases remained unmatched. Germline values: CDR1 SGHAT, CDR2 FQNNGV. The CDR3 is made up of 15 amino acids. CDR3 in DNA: TGTGCCAGCAGCTCGCGCGGGACTAGCGGAGATACGCAGTATTTT. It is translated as CASSSRGTSGDTQYF.

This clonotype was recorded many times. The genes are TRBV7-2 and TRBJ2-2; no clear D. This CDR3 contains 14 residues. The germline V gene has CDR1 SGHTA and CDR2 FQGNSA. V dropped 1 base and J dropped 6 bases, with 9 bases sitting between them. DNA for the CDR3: TGTGCCAGCAGCTTAGGTCTGGCAGCCGGGGAGCTGTTTTTT. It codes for CASSLGLAAGELFF. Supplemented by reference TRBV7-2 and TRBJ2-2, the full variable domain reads GAGVSQSPSNKVTEKGKDVELRCDPISGHTALYWYRQSLGQGLEFLIYFQGNSAPDKSGLPSDRFSAERTGGSVSTLTIQRTQQEDSAVYLCASSLGLAAGELFFGEGSRLTVL.

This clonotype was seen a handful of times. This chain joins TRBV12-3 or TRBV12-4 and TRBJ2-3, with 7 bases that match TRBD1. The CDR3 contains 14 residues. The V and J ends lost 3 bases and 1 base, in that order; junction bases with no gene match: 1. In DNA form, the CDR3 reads TGTGCCAGCAGTTTCGGACAGGGCACAGATACGCAGTATTTT. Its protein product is CASSFGQGTDTQYF.

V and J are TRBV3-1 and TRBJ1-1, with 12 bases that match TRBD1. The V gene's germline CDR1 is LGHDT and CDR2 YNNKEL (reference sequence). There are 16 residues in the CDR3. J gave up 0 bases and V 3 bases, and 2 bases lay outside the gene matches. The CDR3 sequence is CASSHGTGGLNTEAFF. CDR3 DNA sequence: TGTGCCAGCAGCCACGGGACAGGGGGCCTGAACACTGAAGCTTTCTTT.

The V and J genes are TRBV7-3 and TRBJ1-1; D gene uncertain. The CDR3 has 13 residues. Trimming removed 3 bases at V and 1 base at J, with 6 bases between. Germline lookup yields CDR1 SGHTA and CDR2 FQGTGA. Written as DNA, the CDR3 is TGTGCCAGCAGCTTCACCCCGAACACTGAAGCTTTCTTT. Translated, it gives CASSFTPNTEAFF.

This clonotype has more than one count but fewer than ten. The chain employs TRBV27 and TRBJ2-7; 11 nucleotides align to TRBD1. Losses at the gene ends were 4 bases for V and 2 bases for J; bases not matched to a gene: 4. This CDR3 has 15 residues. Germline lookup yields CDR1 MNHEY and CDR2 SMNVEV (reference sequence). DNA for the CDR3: TGTGCCAGCAGTTCACCGGGACAGGGGGCCTACGAGCAGTACTTC. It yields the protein CASSSPGQGAYEQYF.